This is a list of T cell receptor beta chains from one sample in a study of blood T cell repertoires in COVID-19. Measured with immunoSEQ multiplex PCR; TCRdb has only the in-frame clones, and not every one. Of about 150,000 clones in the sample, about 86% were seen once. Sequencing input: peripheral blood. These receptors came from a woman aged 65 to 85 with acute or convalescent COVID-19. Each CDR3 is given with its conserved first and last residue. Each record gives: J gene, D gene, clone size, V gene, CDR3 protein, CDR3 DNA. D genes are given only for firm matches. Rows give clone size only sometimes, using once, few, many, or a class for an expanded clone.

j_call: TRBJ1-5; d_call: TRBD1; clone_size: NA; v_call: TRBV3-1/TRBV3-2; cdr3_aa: CASSQGQGGYQPQHF; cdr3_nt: TGTGCCAGCAGCCAAGGACAGGGGGGTTACCAGCCCCAGCATTTT
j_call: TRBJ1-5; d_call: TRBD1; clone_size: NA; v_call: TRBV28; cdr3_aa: CASSWTGVGNQPQHF; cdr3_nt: TGTGCCAGCAGTTGGACAGGGGTCGGCAATCAGCCCCAGCATTTT
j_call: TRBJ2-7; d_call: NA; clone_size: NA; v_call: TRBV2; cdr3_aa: CASSEGTGRGYEQYF; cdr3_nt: TGTGCCAGCAGTGAAGGAACAGGGCGAGGCTACGAGCAGTACTTC
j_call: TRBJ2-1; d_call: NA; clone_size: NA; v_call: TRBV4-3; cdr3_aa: CASSQVTGSEQFF; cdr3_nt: TGCGCCAGCAGCCAAGTGACTGGGTCTGAGCAGTTCTTC
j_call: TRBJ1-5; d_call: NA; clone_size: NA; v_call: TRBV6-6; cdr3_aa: CASSYSGSGQPQHF; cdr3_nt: TGTGCCAGCAGTTACTCTGGGTCGGGGCAGCCCCAGCATTTT
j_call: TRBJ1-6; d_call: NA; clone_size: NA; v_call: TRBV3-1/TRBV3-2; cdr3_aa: CASSQRTDYNSPLHF; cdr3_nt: TGTGCCAGCAGCCAGAGGACAGACTATAATTCACCCCTCCACTTT
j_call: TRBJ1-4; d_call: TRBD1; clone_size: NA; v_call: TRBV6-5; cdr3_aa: CASRTGQHNEKLFF; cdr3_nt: TGTGCCAGCAGGACGGGACAGCATAATGAAAAACTGTTTTTT
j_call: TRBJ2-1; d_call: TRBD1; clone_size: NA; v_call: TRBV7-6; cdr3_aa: CASSLGGGRGLSNEQFF; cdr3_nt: TGTGCCAGCAGCTTAGGTGGGGGCAGGGGGCTGTCAAATGAGCAGTTCTTC
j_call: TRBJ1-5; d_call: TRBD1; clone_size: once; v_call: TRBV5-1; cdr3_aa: CASSLGQGANQPQHF; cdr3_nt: TGCGCCAGCAGCTTGGGACAGGGAGCGAATCAGCCCCAGCATTTT
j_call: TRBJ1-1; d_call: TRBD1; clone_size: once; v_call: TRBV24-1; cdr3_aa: CATKDRMNTEAFF; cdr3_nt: TGTGCCACCAAGGACAGGATGAACACTGAAGCTTTCTTT
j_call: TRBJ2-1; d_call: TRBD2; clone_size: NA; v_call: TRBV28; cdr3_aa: CASLMAPTSGSRHNEQFF; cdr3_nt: TGTGCCAGCTTAATGGCGCCGACTAGCGGGAGCCGACACAATGAGCAGTTCTTC
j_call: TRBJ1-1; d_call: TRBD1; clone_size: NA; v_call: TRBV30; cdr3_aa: CAWRPRQGFTTEAFF; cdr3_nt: TGTGCCTGGAGACCAAGACAGGGGTTCACCACTGAAGCTTTCTTT
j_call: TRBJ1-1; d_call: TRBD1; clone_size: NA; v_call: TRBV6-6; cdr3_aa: CASSYRGQNTEAFF; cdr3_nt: TGTGCCAGCAGTTACAGGGGGCAGAACACTGAAGCTTTCTTT
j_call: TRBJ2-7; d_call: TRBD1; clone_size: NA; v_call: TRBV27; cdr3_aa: CASSLRLGTGTYEQYF; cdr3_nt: TGTGCCAGCAGTTTAAGGCTCGGGACAGGGACCTACGAGCAGTACTTC
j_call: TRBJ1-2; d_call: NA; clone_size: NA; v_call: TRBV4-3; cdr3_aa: CASSQDSGESYGYTF; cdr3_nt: TGCGCCAGCAGCCAAGATTCGGGGGAATCGTATGGCTACACCTTC
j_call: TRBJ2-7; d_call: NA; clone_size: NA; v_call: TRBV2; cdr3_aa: CASRREQSYEQYF; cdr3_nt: TGTGCCAGCAGGAGGGAACAGTCCTACGAGCAGTACTTC
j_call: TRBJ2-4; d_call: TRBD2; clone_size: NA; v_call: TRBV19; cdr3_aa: CASSIDLGGDLAKNIQYF; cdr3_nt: TGTGCCAGTAGTATAGATCTTGGGGGGGATCTAGCCAAAAACATTCAGTACTTC
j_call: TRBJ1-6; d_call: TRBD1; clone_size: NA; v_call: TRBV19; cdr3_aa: CASSAGQGYNSPLHF; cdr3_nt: TGTGCCAGTAGCGCGGGACAGGGGTATAATTCACCCCTCCACTTT
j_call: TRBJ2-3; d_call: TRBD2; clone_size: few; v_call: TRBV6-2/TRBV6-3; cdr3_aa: CASSSLAGTTQYF; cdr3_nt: TGTGCCAGCAGTTCCCTAGCGGGGACTACGCAGTATTTT
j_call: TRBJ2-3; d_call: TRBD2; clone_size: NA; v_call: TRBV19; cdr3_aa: CASSTSGGGARTDTQYF; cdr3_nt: TGTGCCAGTAGTACCAGCGGGGGGGGCGCCCGGACAGATACGCAGTATTTT
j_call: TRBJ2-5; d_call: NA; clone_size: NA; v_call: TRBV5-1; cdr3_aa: CASSSLDGEQETQYF; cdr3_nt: TGCGCCAGCAGCTCACTGGACGGGGAACAAGAGACCCAGTACTTC
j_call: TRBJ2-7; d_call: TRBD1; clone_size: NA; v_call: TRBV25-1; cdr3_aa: CASSERTQGFEQYF; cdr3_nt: TGTGCCAGCAGTGAACGTACACAGGGGTTCGAGCAGTACTTC
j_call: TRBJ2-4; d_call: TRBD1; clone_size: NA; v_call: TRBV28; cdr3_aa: CASSIIGTGRRNIQYF; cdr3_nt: TGTGCCAGCAGTATAATCGGGACAGGACGAAGAAACATTCAGTACTTC
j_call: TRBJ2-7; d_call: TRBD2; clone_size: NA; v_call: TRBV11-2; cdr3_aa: CASSITGTSLYEQYF; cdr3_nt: TGTGCCAGCAGCATTACCGGGACTAGCTTGTACGAGCAGTACTTC